This TCR beta chain was documented in a study of T-cell reconstitution after alpha-beta-depleted transplantation in children. A TCRbeta library incorporating unique molecular identifiers was prepared. TCRdb itself ran the PCR reads through MiXCR, one entry per CDR3 protein. The sample contains about 540,000 distinct CDR3 sequences, around 18% of which appear only once. This CDR3 is 12 amino acids long. Germline assignment: CDR1 SEHNR and CDR2 FQNEAQ (reference sequence). This receptor was identified in a human donor who donated a stem cell graft to a child with acute lymphoblastic leukemia. The chain employs TRBV7-9 and TRBJ1-1; 10 positions match TRBD1. Sample: PBMCs from the stem cell graft donor, taken from the stem cell graft. Here the CDR3 reads CALGDRGTEAFF. The CDR3 region has the DNA TGTGCTCTCGGGGACAGGGGCACTGAAGCTTTCTTT.